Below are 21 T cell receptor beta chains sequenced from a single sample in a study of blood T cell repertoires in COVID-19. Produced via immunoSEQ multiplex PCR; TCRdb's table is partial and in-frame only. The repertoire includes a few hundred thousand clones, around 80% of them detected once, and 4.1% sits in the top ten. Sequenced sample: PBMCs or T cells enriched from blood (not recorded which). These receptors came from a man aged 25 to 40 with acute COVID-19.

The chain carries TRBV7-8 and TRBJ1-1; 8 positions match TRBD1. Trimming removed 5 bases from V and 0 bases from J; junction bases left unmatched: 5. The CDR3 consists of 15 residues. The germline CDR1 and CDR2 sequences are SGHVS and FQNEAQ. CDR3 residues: CASSTWTGMNTEAFF. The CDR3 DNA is TGTGCCAGCAGCACATGGACAGGGATGAACACTGAAGCTTTCTTT.

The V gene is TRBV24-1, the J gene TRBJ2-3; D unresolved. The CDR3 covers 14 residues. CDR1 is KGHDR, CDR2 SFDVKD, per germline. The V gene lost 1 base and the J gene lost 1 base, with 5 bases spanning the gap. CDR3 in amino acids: CATSDFSGTDTQYF. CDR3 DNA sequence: TGTGCCACCAGTGATTTTTCCGGCACAGATACGCAGTATTTT.

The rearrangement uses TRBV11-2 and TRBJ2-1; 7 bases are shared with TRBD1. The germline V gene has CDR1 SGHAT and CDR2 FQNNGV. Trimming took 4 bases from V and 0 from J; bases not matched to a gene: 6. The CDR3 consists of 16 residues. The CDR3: CASSSPTGSSYNEQFF. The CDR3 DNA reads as TGTGCCAGCAGCTCCCCGACAGGGAGCTCCTACAATGAGCAGTTCTTC. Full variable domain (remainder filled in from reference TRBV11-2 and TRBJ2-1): EAGVAQSPRYKIIEKRQSVAFWCNPISGHATLYWYQQILGQGPKLLIQFQNNGVVDDSQLPKDRFSAERLKGVDSTLKIQPAKLEDSAVYLCASSSPTGSSYNEQFFGPGTRLTVL.

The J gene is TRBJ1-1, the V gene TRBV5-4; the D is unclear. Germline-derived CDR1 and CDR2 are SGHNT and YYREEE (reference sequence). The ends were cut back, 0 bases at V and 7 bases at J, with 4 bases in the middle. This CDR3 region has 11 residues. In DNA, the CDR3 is TGTGCCAGCAGCTTGGGCGGTGAAGCTTTCTTT. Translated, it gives CASSLGGEAFF.

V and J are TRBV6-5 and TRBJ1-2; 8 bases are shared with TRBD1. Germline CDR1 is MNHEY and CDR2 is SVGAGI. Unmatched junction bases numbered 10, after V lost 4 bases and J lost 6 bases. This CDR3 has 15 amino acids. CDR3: CASSSRQGFVDGYTF. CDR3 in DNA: TGTGCCAGCAGTTCACGACAGGGGTTTGTCGATGGCTACACCTTC.

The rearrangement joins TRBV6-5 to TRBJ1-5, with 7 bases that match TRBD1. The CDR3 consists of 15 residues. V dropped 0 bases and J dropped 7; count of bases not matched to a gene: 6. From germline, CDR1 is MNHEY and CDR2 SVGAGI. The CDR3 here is CASSYSRQGKQPQHF. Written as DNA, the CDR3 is TGTGCCAGCAGTTACTCCCGACAGGGAAAACAGCCCCAGCATTTT.

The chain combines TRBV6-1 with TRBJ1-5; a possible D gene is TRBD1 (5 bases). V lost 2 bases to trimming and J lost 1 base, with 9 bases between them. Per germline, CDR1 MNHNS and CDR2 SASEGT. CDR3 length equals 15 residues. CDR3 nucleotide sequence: TGTGCCAGCAGTGAATACGGGGGGAGCAATCAGCCCCAGCATTTT. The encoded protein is CASSEYGGSNQPQHF.

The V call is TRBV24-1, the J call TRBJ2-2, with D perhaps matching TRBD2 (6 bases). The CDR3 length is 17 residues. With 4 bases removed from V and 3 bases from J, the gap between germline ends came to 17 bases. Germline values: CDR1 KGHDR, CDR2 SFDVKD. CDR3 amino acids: CATSEKSGLRDTGELFF. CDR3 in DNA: TGTGCCACCAGTGAAAAATCGGGACTTAGAGACACCGGGGAGCTGTTTTTT.

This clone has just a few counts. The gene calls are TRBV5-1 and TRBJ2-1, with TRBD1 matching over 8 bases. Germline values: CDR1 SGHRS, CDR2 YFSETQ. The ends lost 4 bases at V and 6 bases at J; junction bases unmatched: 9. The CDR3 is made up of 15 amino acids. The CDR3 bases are TGCGCCAGCAGCAAGTCAGGGGGCCCCCTCAATGAGCAGTTCTTC. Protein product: CASSKSGGPLNEQFF.

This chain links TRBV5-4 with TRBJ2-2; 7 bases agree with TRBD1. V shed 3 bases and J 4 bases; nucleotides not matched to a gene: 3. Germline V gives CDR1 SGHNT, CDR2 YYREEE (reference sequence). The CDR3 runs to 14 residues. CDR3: CASSSGQSTGELFF. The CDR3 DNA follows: TGTGCCAGCAGCTCGGGACAGAGCACCGGGGAGCTGTTTTTT.

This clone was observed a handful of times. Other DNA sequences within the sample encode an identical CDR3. The CDR3 sequence: CASSAGSYNEQFF. CDR3 coding DNA: TGTGCCAGCAGTGCGGGGTCCTACAATGAGCAGTTCTTC. This chain connects TRBV6-4 to TRBJ2-1; perhaps TRBD2 as D (5 bases). The CDR3 covers 13 residues. Germline CDR1 and CDR2: MRHNA and SNTAGT. The V gene lost 4 bases and the J gene lost 1 base, with 5 bases spanning the gap.

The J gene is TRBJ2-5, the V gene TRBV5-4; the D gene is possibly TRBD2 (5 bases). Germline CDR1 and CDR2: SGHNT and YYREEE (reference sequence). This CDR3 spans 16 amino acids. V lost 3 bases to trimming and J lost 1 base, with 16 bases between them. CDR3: CASSSGLLAAQETQYF. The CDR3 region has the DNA TGTGCCAGCAGCTCCGGACTTTTGGCGGCCCAAGAGACCCAGTACTTC.

As DNA, the CDR3 is TGTGCCAGCAGTGATAACAGGGCCTCGAATCAGCCCCAGCATTTT. Protein: CASSDNRASNQPQHF. V usage is TRBV6-1 and J usage is TRBJ1-5, with D maybe TRBD1 (6 bases). V lost 3 bases and J 4 bases, leaving 13 bases between the germline ends. The V gene's germline CDR1 is MNHNS and CDR2 SASEGT. The CDR3 loop spans 15 amino acids.

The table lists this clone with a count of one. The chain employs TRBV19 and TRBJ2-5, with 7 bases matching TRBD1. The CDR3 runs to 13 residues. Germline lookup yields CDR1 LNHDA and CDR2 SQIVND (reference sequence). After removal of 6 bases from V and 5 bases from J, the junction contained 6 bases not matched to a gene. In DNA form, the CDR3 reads TGTGCCAGTAGGAGGGGGCTAGGGGAGACCCAGTACTTC. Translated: CASRRGLGETQYF. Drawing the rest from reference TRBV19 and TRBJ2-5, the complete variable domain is DGGITQSPKYLFRKEGQNVTLSCEQNLNHDAMYWYRQDPGQGLRLIYYSQIVNDFQKGDIAEGYSVSREKKESFPLTVTSAQKNPTAFYLCASRRGLGETQYFGPGTRLLVL.

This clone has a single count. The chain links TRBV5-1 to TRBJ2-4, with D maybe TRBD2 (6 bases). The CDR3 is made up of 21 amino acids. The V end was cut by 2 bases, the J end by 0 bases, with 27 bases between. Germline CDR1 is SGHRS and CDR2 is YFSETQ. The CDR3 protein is CASSLDHRGGQWMKAKNIQYF. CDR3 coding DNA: TGCGCCAGCAGCTTAGACCATCGGGGAGGTCAGTGGATGAAAGCCAAAAACATTCAGTACTTC.

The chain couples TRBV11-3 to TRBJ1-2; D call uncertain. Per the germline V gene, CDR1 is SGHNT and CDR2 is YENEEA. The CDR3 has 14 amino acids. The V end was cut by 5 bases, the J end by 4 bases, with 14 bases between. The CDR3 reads CASSPRPGRYGYTF. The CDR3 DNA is TGTGCCAGCAGCCCCCGCCCAGGCCGCTATGGCTACACCTTC.

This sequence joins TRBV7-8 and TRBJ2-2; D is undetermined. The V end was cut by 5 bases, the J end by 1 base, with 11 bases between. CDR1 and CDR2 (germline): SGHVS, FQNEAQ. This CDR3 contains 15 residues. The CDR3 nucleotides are TGTGCCAGCAGCCTCGCCCCGGGGAACACCGGGGAGCTGTTTTTT. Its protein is CASSLAPGNTGELFF.

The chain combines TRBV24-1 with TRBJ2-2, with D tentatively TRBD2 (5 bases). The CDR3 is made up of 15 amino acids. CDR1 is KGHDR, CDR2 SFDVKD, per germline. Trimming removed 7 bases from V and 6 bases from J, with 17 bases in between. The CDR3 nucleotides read TGTGCCACCAGCCTGGACTCTGCGCCGGCCGGGGAGCTGTTTTTT. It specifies CATSLDSAPAGELFF.

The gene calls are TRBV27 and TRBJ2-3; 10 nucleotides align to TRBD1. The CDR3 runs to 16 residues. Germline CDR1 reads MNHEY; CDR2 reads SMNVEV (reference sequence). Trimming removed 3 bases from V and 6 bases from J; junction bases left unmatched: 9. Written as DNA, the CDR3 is TGTGCCAGCAGTTTTACCGGGACAGGGGAAGCGGATACGCAGTATTTT. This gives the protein CASSFTGTGEADTQYF.

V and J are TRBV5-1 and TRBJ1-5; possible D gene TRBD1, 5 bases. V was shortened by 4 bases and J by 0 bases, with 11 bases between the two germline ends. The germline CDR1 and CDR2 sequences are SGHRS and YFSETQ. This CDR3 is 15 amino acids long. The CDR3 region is CASSQDTYSNQPQHF. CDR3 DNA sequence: TGCGCCAGCAGCCAGGACACCTATAGCAATCAGCCCCAGCATTTT. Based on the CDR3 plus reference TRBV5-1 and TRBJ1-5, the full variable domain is KAGVTQTPRYLIKTRGQQVTLSCSPISGHRSVSWYQQTPGQGLQFLFEYFSETQRNKGNFPGRFSGRQFSNSRSEMNVSTLELGDSALYLCASSQDTYSNQPQHFGDGTRLSIL.

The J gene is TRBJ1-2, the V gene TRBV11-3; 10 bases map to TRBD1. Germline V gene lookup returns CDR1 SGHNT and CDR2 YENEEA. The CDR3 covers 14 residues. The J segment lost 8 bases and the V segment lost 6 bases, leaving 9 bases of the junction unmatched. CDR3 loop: CASRDRDRGRGYTF. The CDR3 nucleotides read TGTGCCAGCAGAGACCGGGACAGGGGACGGGGCTACACCTTC.